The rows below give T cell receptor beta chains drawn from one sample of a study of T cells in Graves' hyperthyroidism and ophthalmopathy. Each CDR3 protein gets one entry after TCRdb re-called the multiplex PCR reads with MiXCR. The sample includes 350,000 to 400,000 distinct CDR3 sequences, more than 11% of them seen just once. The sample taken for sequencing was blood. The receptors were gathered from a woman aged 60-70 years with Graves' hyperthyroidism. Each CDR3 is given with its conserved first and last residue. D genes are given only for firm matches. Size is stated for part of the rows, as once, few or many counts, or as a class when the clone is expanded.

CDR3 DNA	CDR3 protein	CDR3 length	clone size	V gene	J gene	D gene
TGTGCCAGCAGCCCTCGGACAGCTTTCTACATTTCTGGGGCCAACGTCCTGACTTTC	CASSPRTAFYISGANVLTF	19	many	TRBV5-5	TRBJ2-6	.
TGTGCCAGCAGCCAGCATACCGGGACAGGGAACACAGATACGCAGTATTTT	CASSQHTGTGNTDTQYF	17	many	TRBV6-1	TRBJ2-3	TRBD1
TGTGCCAGTAGTGGCGGGGACACTTTCACTGAAGCTTTCTTT	CASSGGDTFTEAFF	14	few	TRBV19	TRBJ1-1	.
TGTGCCAGCAGCGTGGGTCGGGAGTTTAATGAGCAGTTCTTC	CASSVGREFNEQFF	14	many	TRBV7-3	TRBJ2-1	.
TGTGCCAGCAGTGGGACAGGGGGCTTCTCCTACGAGCAGTACTTC	CASSGTGGFSYEQYF	15	many	TRBV2	TRBJ2-7	TRBD1
TGTGCCAGTAGTGGCTTCCCATTCTCCTACGAGCAGTACTTC	CASSGFPFSYEQYF	14	.	TRBV19	TRBJ2-7	.
TGTGCCAGCAGCTTAGATCCGGGGGGCCTGAACACCGGGGAGCTGTTTTTT	CASSLDPGGLNTGELFF	17	.	TRBV11-2	TRBJ2-2	.
TGTGCCAGCAGTTTATTTAGACTGCGCTCCTACAATGAGCAGTTCTTC	CASSLFRLRSYNEQFF	16	many	TRBV28	TRBJ2-1	.
TGTGCCAGCAGCTTACAAGGTTACCAAGAGACCCAGTACTTC	CASSLQGYQETQYF	14	many	TRBV11-2	TRBJ2-5	.
TGCAGTGCTAGGGGACAGACTGAAGCTTTCTTT	CSARGQTEAFF	11	.	TRBV20-1	TRBJ1-1	TRBD1
TGTGCCATCAGTGAAACAGGGGGTGGAGGTCTCGAGCAGTACTTC	CAISETGGGGLEQYF	15	many	TRBV10-3	TRBJ2-7	TRBD1
TGTGCCAGCAGTTACGAAGCGATTTCCTACGAGCAGTACTTC	CASSYEAISYEQYF	14	.	TRBV6-9	TRBJ2-7	.
TGTGCCAGCAGTTTATCCCTCTGGGAGACCCAGTACTTC	CASSLSLWETQYF	13	few	TRBV27	TRBJ2-5	.
TGTGCCAGCAGCCGCAGGGGCGGTCGAGGGGGGCTCACAGATACGCAGTATTTT	CASSRRGGRGGLTDTQYF	18	.	TRBV4-2	TRBJ2-3	.
TGTGCCACATCCGGGAGAACAGGCGGGGATGAGCAGTTCTTC	CATSGRTGGDEQFF	14	many	TRBV18	TRBJ2-1	.
TGTGCCAGCAGCTTTTCGACTAGCGGGAGTCCCTACAATGAGCAGTTCTTC	CASSFSTSGSPYNEQFF	17	.	TRBV7-3	TRBJ2-1	TRBD2
TGTGCCAGCAGCTTGAAGAGACTAGCTGGAAACAATGAGCAGTTCTTC	CASSLKRLAGNNEQFF	16	few	TRBV5-4	TRBJ2-1	TRBD2
TGTGCCAGCATGGGTGCCGGATTGGGACTAGCGGGACGGAATGAGCAGTTCTTC	CASMGAGLGLAGRNEQFF	18	many	TRBV28	TRBJ2-1	TRBD2
TGCAGTGCTAGAGATGGGGGTAGCGGGAGAAGGGCCCAGTACTTC	CSARDGGSGRRAQYF	15	many	TRBV20-1	TRBJ2-5	TRBD2
TGTGCCAGCAGCCCCGCCGGGACTAGCGCCACAGATACGCAGTATTTT	CASSPAGTSATDTQYF	16	many	TRBV7-9	TRBJ2-3	TRBD2
TGTGCCAGCAGCTCAACTGGGACAGGGGGTTCACCCCTCCACTTT	CASSSTGTGGSPLHF	15	.	TRBV9	TRBJ1-6	TRBD1
TGTTCAGCCTCAGGGGCCAACGTCCTGACTTTC	CSASGANVLTF	11	many	TRBV30	TRBJ2-6	.
TGTGCCACCCAGGGACAGCCGATGAACAATGAGCAGTTCTTC	CATQGQPMNNEQFF	14	many	TRBV10-3	TRBJ2-1	TRBD1
TGTGCCAGCAGGGAGACAGCAATGAACACTGAAGCTTTCTTT	CASRETAMNTEAFF	14	many	TRBV7-3	TRBJ1-1	.
TGTGCCAGCAGTGAAGGGCGGGCTAGAGAGGGAGATACGCAGTATTTT	CASSEGRAREGDTQYF	16	many	TRBV2	TRBJ2-3	.
TGCAGTGCTAGAGTCGGCGGGAGCTCCTACGAGCAGTACTTC	CSARVGGSSYEQYF	14	.	TRBV20-1	TRBJ2-7	TRBD2
TGTGCCAGCAGCCAGAAGACAGCAACTAATGAAAAACTGTTTTTT	CASSQKTATNEKLFF	15	.	TRBV14	TRBJ1-4	.
TGTGCCAGCAGCGTTTCGGGGGCTCCTGAAGCTTTCTTT	CASSVSGAPEAFF	13	many	TRBV7-8	TRBJ1-1	.
TGTGCCAGCAGCTTAGTAGGCAGCGGGCGCACAGATACGCAGTATTTT	CASSLVGSGRTDTQYF	16	.	TRBV11-2	TRBJ2-3	.
TGCAGTGCTGGAGGGACTAGCGACCAAGAGACCCAGTACTTC	CSAGGTSDQETQYF	14	many	TRBV20-1	TRBJ2-5	TRBD2
TGTGCCAGCAGCTTGGGCCGTGACAGGGGTTACAATGAGCAGTTCTTC	CASSLGRDRGYNEQFF	16	many	TRBV5-4	TRBJ2-1	TRBD1
TGTGCCAGCAGCTGGGGGGGGGAACGAAGGGAACTGTTTTTT	CASSWGGERRELFF	14	many	TRBV11-2	TRBJ1-4	.
TGTGCCAGCAGCTCAGCGGGAGAAAACAATGAGCAGTTCTTC	CASSSAGENNEQFF	14	few	TRBV11-2	TRBJ2-1	TRBD2
TGTGCTAGCAGCCCGACAGGGGGCTGGGGAGAGACCCAGTACTTC	CASSPTGGWGETQYF	15	.	TRBV7-7	TRBJ2-5	TRBD1
TGTGCCAGCGGACAGGGAAATCAGCCCCAGCATTTT	CASGQGNQPQHF	12	many	TRBV28	TRBJ1-5	TRBD1
TGCAGTGCTAGAGCGGCTAGCGGGAGAAGGGGCACCGGGGAGCTGTTTTTT	CSARAASGRRGTGELFF	17	few	TRBV20-1	TRBJ2-2	TRBD2
TGTGCCTGGAGTGTCCAGGGAAATCAGCCCCAGCATTTT	CAWSVQGNQPQHF	13	many	TRBV30	TRBJ1-5	.
TGCGCCAGCAGCGCCTTGACTAGCGGGTACTACAATGAGCAGTTCTTC	CASSALTSGYYNEQFF	16	many	TRBV5-1	TRBJ2-1	TRBD2
TGTGCCAGCAGTTTTCCAGCGGGGTTTAGCTCCTACAATGAGCAGTTCTTC	CASSFPAGFSSYNEQFF	17	many	TRBV6-2/TRBV6-3	TRBJ2-1	TRBD2
TGTGCCAGCAGTTTAGGGACAGGCTTTGCAGATACGCAGTATTTT	CASSLGTGFADTQYF	15	many	TRBV28	TRBJ2-3	TRBD1
TGCGCCAGCAGCCAAGTCCCGCAGACGGATGGTGCCTATGGCTACACCTTC	CASSQVPQTDGAYGYTF	17	.	TRBV4-1	TRBJ1-2	.
TGTGCCAGCAGCGTAGGTGGGGAAAGCTCCTACAATGAGCAGTTCTTC	CASSVGGESSYNEQFF	16	.	TRBV9	TRBJ2-1	.
TGTGCCAGTAGGGAACTATCGACAGCTAACTATGGCTACACCTTC	CASRELSTANYGYTF	15	few	TRBV19	TRBJ1-2	.
TGCGCCAGCAGCTTGGGTGCAGGCACCGGGGACTATGGCTACACCTTC	CASSLGAGTGDYGYTF	16	.	TRBV5-1	TRBJ1-2	.
TGTGCCAGCAGTTCACAGGGGAACTCCTACGAGCAGTACTTC	CASSSQGNSYEQYF	14	few	TRBV6-1	TRBJ2-7	TRBD1
TGTGCCAGCAGTAACAGGGTCATCACCGGGGAGCTGTTTTTT	CASSNRVITGELFF	14	few	TRBV7-9	TRBJ2-2	.
TGTGCCAGCAGTCCTACTTCTACACCCAGATGGTACTTC	CASSPTSTPRWYF	13	many	TRBV2	TRBJ2-5	.
TGTGCCAGCAGTCGACAGGGAGGATCCTCACTAACTAATGAAAAACTGTTTTTT	CASSRQGGSSLTNEKLFF	18	many	TRBV6-1	TRBJ1-4	TRBD1
TGTGCCAGCTCACCGGACGAGAATTCACCCCTCCACTTT	CASSPDENSPLHF	13	few	TRBV18	TRBJ1-6	.
TGTGCCAGCAGTTACCAGGACAGGTCCTTGAACACTGAAGCTTTCTTT	CASSYQDRSLNTEAFF	16	many	TRBV6-5	TRBJ1-1	TRBD1
TGTGCCAGCTGGGGAGACAGAAGACTGAACACTGAAGCTTTCTTT	CASWGDRRLNTEAFF	15	.	TRBV28	TRBJ1-1	.
TGTGCCAGCAGCCCGACAGGGGCTAATGAAAAACTGTTTTTT	CASSPTGANEKLFF	14	many	TRBV11-3	TRBJ1-4	TRBD1
TGTGCCAGCAGTAAGGAGGGCGCGGAGACCCAGTACTTC	CASSKEGAETQYF	13	many	TRBV2	TRBJ2-5	.
TGTGCCAGCACTAGCGGCACAGATACGCAGTATTTT	CASTSGTDTQYF	12	many	TRBV2	TRBJ2-3	.
TGTGCCAGCAGACCCGACGGATATAGCAATCAGCCCCAGCATTTT	CASRPDGYSNQPQHF	15	.	TRBV6-4	TRBJ1-5	.
TGTGCCACCAGCCGAGAGGGGTATGGCTACACCTTC	CATSREGYGYTF	12	many	TRBV24-1	TRBJ1-2	.
TGCGCCAGCAGCTTGGGAGGGCCAGAGGGAGATACGCAGTATTTT	CASSLGGPEGDTQYF	15	.	TRBV5-1	TRBJ2-3	.